Sequencing of this TCR beta chain was carried out in a study of blood T cells in healthy people across ages. Study-level findings and limits: The unknown donor CMV status may have confounded expanded clonotype changes. Long-lived donors carried more naive CD4+ cells and greater diversity than aged donors.

Combining a sample-barcoded 5' primer with a J-beta primer mix, a second PCR ran for roughly 7 to 12 cycles. From the 5' RACE reads, TCRdb called clonotypes with MiXCR, one entry per CDR3 protein. The table lists around 940,000 distinct CDR3 sequences, around 54% of them singletons. Staff drew 8 to 10 milliliters of peripheral blood from each donor. In regard to this clonotype: What it binds is unknown.

The TCR sequence derives from a woman in her sixties or seventies in good health. Input material: blood.

This CDR3 is CASSLNRQGATNEKLFF. The CDR3 coding sequence is TGCGCCAGCAGCTTGAATCGGCAGGGAGCAACTAATGAAAAACTGTTTTTT. J is TRBJ1-4 and V is TRBV5-1, with a weak D call TRBD1 (5 bases). The V gene lost 1 base and the J gene lost 0 bases, with 13 bases spanning the gap. The CDR3 totals 17 residues. Germline CDR1 is SGHRS and CDR2 is YFSETQ.